These T cell receptor beta chains were read from a single sample in a study of blood T cell repertoires in COVID-19. The table came from immunoSEQ multiplex PCR; TCRdb's copy has only in-frame clones and leaves some out. Found here are a few hundred thousand clones, around 84% of them singletons; the top ten hold over 9.5%. Material: PBMCs or T cells enriched from blood (not recorded which). Receptors originate from a woman between 18 and 29 years old who had recovered from COVID-19. CDR3s include the opening cysteine and the closing phenylalanine or tryptophan. The D gene is left open where the match is weak. Where a row states a size, it is once, few, many or the class of an expanded clone; other rows omit it.

cdr3_aa: CASVAGVPYNEQFF
cdr3_nt: TGCGCCAGCGTAGCGGGAGTTCCCTACAATGAGCAGTTCTTC
clone_size: -
j_call: TRBJ2-1
d_call: TRBD2
v_call: TRBV10-2

cdr3_aa: CASNWVGNAGNTIYF
cdr3_nt: TGTGCCAGTAATTGGGTGGGCAATGCAGGAAACACCATATATTTT
clone_size: -
j_call: TRBJ1-3
d_call: -
v_call: TRBV19

cdr3_aa: CASTQDRWNYGYTF
cdr3_nt: TGTGCCAGCACCCAGGACAGGTGGAACTATGGCTACACCTTC
clone_size: -
j_call: TRBJ1-2
d_call: TRBD1
v_call: TRBV2

cdr3_aa: CASSDTSGGSETQYF
cdr3_nt: TGTGCCAGCAGTGATACTAGCGGGGGGTCCGAGACCCAGTACTTC
clone_size: -
j_call: TRBJ2-5
d_call: TRBD2
v_call: TRBV2

cdr3_aa: CASSLTGTGYYGYTF
cdr3_nt: TGTGCCAGCAGCCTCACCGGGACAGGGTACTATGGCTACACCTTC
clone_size: -
j_call: TRBJ1-2
d_call: TRBD1
v_call: TRBV3-1/TRBV3-2

cdr3_aa: CASKGLAEYTGELFF
cdr3_nt: TGTGCCAGTAAAGGACTAGCTGAGTACACCGGGGAGCTGTTTTTT
clone_size: -
j_call: TRBJ2-2
d_call: TRBD2
v_call: TRBV19

cdr3_aa: CASSLSGSSGNTIYF
cdr3_nt: TGTGCCAGCAGTTTATCAGGGAGTAGTGGAAACACCATATATTTT
clone_size: -
j_call: TRBJ1-3
d_call: -
v_call: TRBV27

cdr3_aa: CASSQESVWTVGAESPLHF
cdr3_nt: TGTGCCAGCAGCCAAGAATCGGTATGGACCGTTGGGGCCGAATCACCCCTCCACTTT
clone_size: few
j_call: TRBJ1-6
d_call: -
v_call: TRBV3-1/TRBV3-2

cdr3_aa: CASSRRFGGNEQYF
cdr3_nt: TGTGCCAGCAGCCGCCGGTTTGGTGGTAACGAGCAGTACTTC
clone_size: -
j_call: TRBJ2-7
d_call: -
v_call: TRBV13

cdr3_aa: CASSLELAGGTDTQYF
cdr3_nt: TGTGCCAGCAGCTTAGAACTAGCGGGGGGCACAGATACGCAGTATTTT
clone_size: few
j_call: TRBJ2-3
d_call: TRBD2
v_call: TRBV5-6

cdr3_aa: CASSVGGGMNTEAFF
cdr3_nt: TGTGCCAGCAGCGTAGGCGGCGGTATGAACACTGAAGCTTTCTTT
clone_size: -
j_call: TRBJ1-1
d_call: -
v_call: TRBV9

cdr3_aa: CASSLLDRGSYGYTF
cdr3_nt: TGTGCCAGCAGTCTCCTCGACAGGGGTAGCTATGGCTACACCTTC
clone_size: -
j_call: TRBJ1-2
d_call: TRBD1
v_call: TRBV28

cdr3_aa: CASSTRDRWGETQYF
cdr3_nt: TGTGCCAGCAGTACCAGGGACAGGTGGGGGGAGACCCAGTACTTC
clone_size: -
j_call: TRBJ2-5
d_call: TRBD1
v_call: TRBV28

cdr3_aa: CASSPHAGPNSPLHF
cdr3_nt: TGTGCCAGCTCACCACACGCGGGGCCGAATTCACCCCTCCACTTT
clone_size: -
j_call: TRBJ1-6
d_call: -
v_call: TRBV18

cdr3_aa: CAISVGQGGYTEAFF
cdr3_nt: TGTGCCATCAGTGTAGGACAGGGAGGTTACACTGAAGCTTTCTTT
clone_size: -
j_call: TRBJ1-1
d_call: TRBD1
v_call: TRBV10-3

cdr3_aa: CASSTRTPTNYGYTF
cdr3_nt: TGTGCCAGCAGTACCCGGACACCCACTAACTATGGCTACACCTTC
clone_size: -
j_call: TRBJ1-2
d_call: -
v_call: TRBV6-5

cdr3_aa: CAISTGSGNTIYF
cdr3_nt: TGTGCCATCAGTACAGGGTCTGGAAACACCATATATTTT
clone_size: -
j_call: TRBJ1-3
d_call: -
v_call: TRBV10-3

cdr3_aa: CASSPTQGHRQETQYF
cdr3_nt: TGTGCCAGCAGCCCAACCCAGGGACATCGGCAAGAGACCCAGTACTTC
clone_size: -
j_call: TRBJ2-5
d_call: -
v_call: TRBV9

cdr3_aa: CATSDSPGGEPQHF
cdr3_nt: TGTGCCACCAGTGACTCGCCCGGGGGAGAGCCCCAGCATTTT
clone_size: -
j_call: TRBJ1-5
d_call: -
v_call: TRBV24-1

cdr3_aa: CASSIGWDFSNQPQHF
cdr3_nt: TGTGCCAGTAGTATTGGCTGGGACTTTAGCAATCAGCCCCAGCATTTT
clone_size: once
j_call: TRBJ1-5
d_call: -
v_call: TRBV19

cdr3_aa: CASSGKIREETQYF
cdr3_nt: TGTGCCAGCAGCGGCAAAATACGCGAAGAGACCCAGTACTTC
clone_size: -
j_call: TRBJ2-5
d_call: -
v_call: TRBV9

cdr3_aa: CASSLEGGATYEQYF
cdr3_nt: TGCGCCAGCAGCTTGGAAGGGGGCGCGACCTACGAGCAGTACTTC
clone_size: -
j_call: TRBJ2-7
d_call: TRBD1
v_call: TRBV5-1

cdr3_aa: CAISESWQGAEKLFF
cdr3_nt: TGTGCCATCAGTGAGTCGTGGCAGGGCGCAGAAAAACTGTTTTTT
clone_size: -
j_call: TRBJ1-4
d_call: -
v_call: TRBV10-3

cdr3_aa: CASSLYPQGRSYNEQFF
cdr3_nt: TGTGCCAGCAGCCTTTACCCTCAGGGAAGGTCCTACAATGAGCAGTTCTTC
clone_size: few
j_call: TRBJ2-1
d_call: -
v_call: TRBV3-1/TRBV3-2

cdr3_aa: CASSVGQGAFGYTF
cdr3_nt: TGTGCCAGCAGCGTGGGACAGGGGGCTTTTGGCTACACCTTC
clone_size: -
j_call: TRBJ1-2
d_call: TRBD1
v_call: TRBV9

cdr3_aa: CASNLGQGETQYF
cdr3_nt: TGTGCCAGCAATCTAGGACAGGGGGAGACCCAGTACTTC
clone_size: -
j_call: TRBJ2-5
d_call: TRBD1
v_call: TRBV2

cdr3_aa: CATSPGQKDQPQHF
cdr3_nt: TGTGCCACCAGCCCCGGACAGAAAGATCAGCCCCAGCATTTT
clone_size: -
j_call: TRBJ1-5
d_call: -
v_call: TRBV15

cdr3_aa: CASSRTSSYNSPLHF
cdr3_nt: TGTGCCAGCTCACGTACGAGCTCCTATAATTCACCCCTCCACTTT
clone_size: few
j_call: TRBJ1-6
d_call: -
v_call: TRBV18

cdr3_aa: CASRFDTSNQPQHF
cdr3_nt: TGTGCCAGCAGGTTCGACACAAGCAATCAGCCCCAGCATTTT
clone_size: -
j_call: TRBJ1-5
d_call: -
v_call: TRBV2

cdr3_aa: CASSLSRVQPQHF
cdr3_nt: TGTGCCAGCAGTTTAAGCAGGGTACAGCCCCAGCATTTT
clone_size: -
j_call: TRBJ1-5
d_call: -
v_call: TRBV27

cdr3_aa: CASSQGAGKNTGELFF
cdr3_nt: TGTGCCAGCAGCCAGGGGGCGGGGAAGAACACCGGGGAGCTGTTTTTT
clone_size: -
j_call: TRBJ2-2
d_call: TRBD1
v_call: TRBV7-9

cdr3_aa: CASSDSAGGQPQHF
cdr3_nt: TGTGCCAGCAGCGACTCGGCAGGGGGCCAGCCCCAGCATTTT
clone_size: -
j_call: TRBJ1-5
d_call: TRBD1
v_call: TRBV7-9

cdr3_aa: CASSSPNLNTEAFF
cdr3_nt: TGTGCCAGCTCATCTCCTAATCTGAACACTGAAGCTTTCTTT
clone_size: once
j_call: TRBJ1-1
d_call: -
v_call: TRBV18

cdr3_aa: CASSLRLLSNQPQHF
cdr3_nt: TGCGCCAGCAGCCTGCGGCTGTTGAGCAATCAGCCCCAGCATTTT
clone_size: -
j_call: TRBJ1-5
d_call: -
v_call: TRBV4-1

cdr3_aa: CASSSRDSSYNEQFF
cdr3_nt: TGTGCCAGCAGTTCCCGGGACAGCTCCTACAATGAGCAGTTCTTC
clone_size: few
j_call: TRBJ2-1
d_call: TRBD1
v_call: TRBV28

cdr3_aa: CASRGDSYEQYF
cdr3_nt: TGCGCCAGCAGGGGGGACAGCTACGAGCAGTACTTC
clone_size: -
j_call: TRBJ2-7
d_call: TRBD1
v_call: TRBV4-1

cdr3_aa: CASSLLRGSTEGYTF
cdr3_nt: TGTGCCAGCAGTCTCTTGAGGGGGTCGACGGAGGGCTACACCTTC
clone_size: -
j_call: TRBJ1-2
d_call: -
v_call: TRBV2

cdr3_aa: CASTRGGQDTEAFF
cdr3_nt: TGTGCCAGCACCCGCGGGGGGCAGGACACTGAAGCTTTCTTT
clone_size: once
j_call: TRBJ1-1
d_call: -
v_call: TRBV6-5

cdr3_aa: CASSRTGNSNQPQHF
cdr3_nt: TGTGCCAGCTCACGAACAGGGAACAGCAATCAGCCCCAGCATTTT
clone_size: -
j_call: TRBJ1-5
d_call: -
v_call: TRBV18

cdr3_aa: CASSPLLAGWSGTDTQYF
cdr3_nt: TGTGCCAGCAGCCCCCTCCTAGCGGGATGGAGTGGCACAGATACGCAGTATTTT
clone_size: few
j_call: TRBJ2-3
d_call: TRBD2
v_call: TRBV7-2

cdr3_aa: CASSSTSGRYEQYF
cdr3_nt: TGTGCCAGCAGCTCGACTAGCGGGAGATACGAGCAGTACTTC
clone_size: -
j_call: TRBJ2-7
d_call: TRBD2
v_call: TRBV3-1/TRBV3-2

cdr3_aa: CASSVDSLGQNYYGYTF
cdr3_nt: TGTGCCAGCAGCGTAGACTCGCTGGGGCAGAACTATTATGGCTACACCTTC
clone_size: -
j_call: TRBJ1-2
d_call: -
v_call: TRBV9

cdr3_aa: CSVAPRTDTQYF
cdr3_nt: TGCAGCGTTGCCCCTAGGACAGATACGCAGTATTTT
clone_size: -
j_call: TRBJ2-3
d_call: -
v_call: TRBV29-1

cdr3_aa: CASSFWQGDNSPLHF
cdr3_nt: TGTGCCAGCAGCTTCTGGCAGGGTGATAACTCACCCCTCCACTTT
clone_size: -
j_call: TRBJ1-6
d_call: -
v_call: TRBV7-9

cdr3_aa: CASSILRTSGSTDTQYF
cdr3_nt: TGTGCCAGCAGTATCCTACGGACTAGCGGAAGCACAGATACGCAGTATTTT
clone_size: few
j_call: TRBJ2-3
d_call: TRBD2
v_call: TRBV27

cdr3_aa: CASSLRTGLGANYGYTF
cdr3_nt: TGCGCCAGCAGCTTAAGGACAGGGCTTGGCGCTAACTATGGCTACACCTTC
clone_size: -
j_call: TRBJ1-2
d_call: TRBD1
v_call: TRBV5-1

cdr3_aa: CAWSVRQVAEKLFF
cdr3_nt: TGTGCCTGGAGTGTAAGACAGGTGGCTGAAAAACTGTTTTTT
clone_size: once
j_call: TRBJ1-4
d_call: -
v_call: TRBV30

cdr3_aa: CASSARTASSYEQYF
cdr3_nt: TGCGCCAGCAGCGCCCGGACAGCCTCCTCCTACGAGCAGTACTTC
clone_size: -
j_call: TRBJ2-7
d_call: -
v_call: TRBV5-1

cdr3_aa: CATSDMTGANNEQFF
cdr3_nt: TGTGCCACCAGTGATATGACGGGAGCTAACAATGAGCAGTTCTTC
clone_size: -
j_call: TRBJ2-1
d_call: -
v_call: TRBV24-1

cdr3_aa: CSVYRGEETQYF
cdr3_nt: TGCAGCGTCTACAGGGGGGAAGAGACCCAGTACTTC
clone_size: -
j_call: TRBJ2-5
d_call: TRBD1
v_call: TRBV29-1